These 2 T cell receptor beta chains came from one sample sequenced in a study of OX40 agonist ivuxolimab in advanced cancers. TCRdb's table, derived via immunoSEQ multiplex PCR, lists solely in-frame clones and lacks some. The sample consists of roughly 60,000 clones, about four fifths of them appearing once. The sequenced sample was CD4+ or CD8+ T cells sorted from blood, obtained in a trial of the OX40 agonist ivuxolimab. The receptors originated from an adult with an advanced solid tumor such as melanoma, head and neck, liver or kidney cancer.

The chain recombines TRBV7-9 with TRBJ2-3; 14 bases are a match to TRBD2. This CDR3 region has 15 residues. The germline CDR1 and CDR2 sequences are SEHNR and FQNEAQ (reference sequence). After removal of 5 bases from V and 5 bases from J, the junction contained 3 bases not matched to a gene. The CDR3 spells CASSPGLAGEDTQYF. The CDR3, as DNA: TGTGCCAGCAGCCCGGGACTAGCGGGAGAAGATACGCAGTATTTT.

This clone has a handful of counts. The CDR3 region has the DNA TGTGCCAGCGGGGCCGACCTCCACGAGCAGTACTTC. Protein sequence: CASGADLHEQYF. The chain links TRBV19 to TRBJ2-7; TRBD1 or TRBD2 may be the D gene (5 bases each). Trimming took off 9 bases at V and 5 bases at J, with 14 bases between the two ends. Per germline, CDR1 LNHDA and CDR2 SQIVND (reference sequence). The CDR3 loop spans 12 amino acids.